Described below is a single T cell receptor (beta chain) sequence and its context. TCRdb re-called the reads with MiXCR, one entry per CDR3 protein. The table includes some 100,000 distinct CDR3 sequences, 25% to 40% detected once. The data derive from a study of type 1 regulatory T cells. On the study more broadly: This in vitro CD4 product, T-allo10, is enriched for Tr1 cells and alloantigen-specific.

This TCR came from a human donor in good health. Sequencing was performed on CD4+ T cells, either the whole sample or a sorted fraction (not recorded which).

The CDR3 nucleotides are TGTGCCAGCAGCTCCCCTGGTCGGTATATACAGTTCTTC. Its protein is CASSSPGRYIQFF. The J gene is TRBJ2-1, the V gene TRBV7-2; D gene uncertain. V was clipped by 4 bases and J by 13 bases, with 17 bases between them. The CDR3 extends over 13 amino acids. CDR1 and CDR2 from the germline V gene are SGHTA and FQGNSA.